This T cell receptor beta chain was captured in a study of shared clonotypes between healthy human individuals. Study in general: Plates per donor: three CD4 naive, three CD4 memory, two CD8 naive, one CD8 memory.

Measured with immunoSEQ multiplex PCR; TCRdb has only the in-frame clones, and not every one. The sample shows about 1.1 million clones, about 80% of them seen only once. V lost 2 bases and J 6 bases, leaving 7 bases between the germline ends. Germline-derived CDR1 and CDR2 are GTSNPN and SVGIG (reference sequence). The CDR3 is made up of 11 amino acids. In its sample, this clone was seen a few times. This sequence originates from a man aged 18 to 35 in good health. Some clones in this sample may be carry-over from other donors' samples. This sequence joins TRBV30 and TRBJ1-1; no reliable D call. Material: memory CD4+ T cells from PBMCs. Subset denoted: CD45RA-negative fraction. The CDR3 nucleotides are TGTGCCTGGAGTCGGACGGCTGAAGCTTTCTTT. Its translation is CAWSRTAEAFF.